The 20 T cell receptor beta chains below were found in one sample sequenced in a study of read filtering for tumor transcriptome and immune sequencing. The library was built from about 400 ng RNA with molecular barcoded adaptors for alpha/delta and beta/gamma chains. TCRdb itself ran the reads through MiXCR, one entry per CDR3 protein. Of about 37,000 distinct CDR3 sequences listed, about 11% are singletons. The material sequenced was a population of CD138-negative cells sorted from bone marrow. Receptor source: a donor aged 40 or older with multiple myeloma.

In the case of this clonotype: A much larger clone differs by one base, so this may be a read error. This rearrangement joins TRBV7-6 to TRBJ2-1, with D perhaps matching TRBD1 or TRBD2 (6 bases each). Germline V gene data show CDR1 as SGHVS and CDR2 as FNYEAQ. The CDR3 has 12 residues. The CDR3 nucleotides are TGTGCCGCTGGGGGGCGGAATAATGTGCAGTTCTTC. This translates into CAAGGRNNVQFF.

Concerning this clonotype: A much bigger clone sits one base away, suggesting this may be a read error. The V and J genes are TRBV20-1 and TRBJ2-3; 7 nucleotides line up with TRBD1. The CDR3 runs 15 residues. CDR1 is DFQATT, CDR2 SNEGSKA, per germline (reference sequence). Trimming removed 0 bases from V and 5 bases from J; junction bases left unmatched: 8. The CDR3 bases are TGCAGTGCTAGAGAGGACGACAGGGTTGAAGATACGCAGTATTTT. This encodes CSAREDDRVEDTQYF.

Many counts were recorded for this clonotype. The chain couples TRBV5-5 to TRBJ1-1; D remains ambiguous. Germline V gene data show CDR1 as SGHKS and CDR2 as YYEKEE (reference sequence). V was trimmed by 0 bases and J by 1 base, leaving 10 bases between them. This CDR3 is 15 amino acids long. CDR3 in amino acids: CASSLEAAWNTEAFF. The CDR3 DNA reads TGTGCCAGCAGCTTGGAAGCAGCCTGGAACACTGAAGCTTTCTTT.

This clonotype was found many times. The rearrangement uses TRBV7-6 and TRBJ2-3; 7 bases agree with TRBD2. With 1 base clipped from V and 4 bases from J, the junction kept 8 bases outside the gene matches. Germline lookup yields CDR1 SGHVS and CDR2 FNYEAQ. CDR3 length equals 16 residues. Here the CDR3 DNA reads TGTGCCAGCAGCTTAGAGGCGGGGGTCATGGCAGATACGCAGTATTTT. It codes for CASSLEAGVMADTQYF. Supplemented by reference TRBV7-6 and TRBJ2-3, the full variable domain reads GAGVSQSPRYKVTKRGQDVALRCDPISGHVSLYWYRQALGQGPEFLTYFNYEAQQDKSGLPNDRFSAERPEGSISTLTIQRTEQRDSAMYRCASSLEAGVMADTQYFGPGTRLTVL.

V gene TRBV28 combines with J gene TRBJ1-3, with D possibly being TRBD1 (5 bases). V was pared by 5 bases and J by 5 bases, with 13 bases between. CDR1 MDHEN and CDR2 SYDVKM come from the germline V gene. CDR3 length equals 14 residues. CDR3 protein: CASSPTDSRNTIYF. DNA for the CDR3: TGTGCCAGCAGTCCGACAGATTCCAGAAACACCATATATTTT.

This clonotype was counted ten times or more. The rearrangement uses TRBV7-2 and TRBJ1-4; 10 bases align to TRBD1. The CDR3 is made up of 16 amino acids. V lost 5 bases to trimming and J lost 3 bases; unmatched junction nucleotides: 6. CDR1 is SGHTA and CDR2 is FQGNSA in the germline V gene. The CDR3 is CASSANGQGANEKLFF. In DNA form, the CDR3 reads TGTGCCAGCAGCGCAAACGGACAGGGGGCTAATGAAAAACTGTTTTTT.

The table lists this clonotype with many counts. The chain employs TRBV20-1 and TRBJ2-3; 16 positions match TRBD2. This CDR3 spans 18 amino acids. V dropped 2 bases and J dropped 6; count of bases not matched to a gene: 11. Looked up from germline, CDR1 is DFQATT and CDR2 is SNEGSKA (reference sequence). CDR3 amino acids: CSARTGTSGGVRMDTQYF. CDR3 DNA sequence: TGCAGTGCTAGAACCGGGACTAGCGGGGGGGTGAGAATGGATACGCAGTATTTT.

This clonotype was picked up many times. The genes are TRBV20-1 and TRBJ2-1; D perhaps matches TRBD2 (5 bases). Germline assignment: CDR1 DFQATT and CDR2 SNEGSKA (reference sequence). The V and J ends lost 5 bases and 0 bases respectively, with 11 bases between them. The CDR3 sequence is 14 residues long. The CDR3 loop reads CSAGPSGSYNEQFF. The DNA for the CDR3 is TGCAGTGCTGGGCCGAGCGGCTCCTACAATGAGCAGTTCTTC.

This clonotype occurred many times. The genes are TRBV28 and TRBJ2-7; the D gene is possibly TRBD2 (5 bases). CDR3 length: 14 amino acids. Germline V gene data show CDR1 as MDHEN and CDR2 as SYDVKM. V lost 5 bases to trimming and J lost 3 bases, with 14 bases between them. CDR3: CASSMSEGNYEQYF. The CDR3 DNA follows: TGTGCCAGCAGTATGTCCGAGGGAAACTACGAGCAGTACTTC.

This chain joins TRBV19 and TRBJ2-3, with 8 nucleotides matching TRBD1. The CDR3 has 15 amino acids. CDR1 is LNHDA and CDR2 is SQIVND in the germline V gene (reference sequence). Trimming took 6 bases from V and 0 from J; bases not matched to a gene: 5. DNA for the CDR3: TGTGCCAGTAGAGGGACAGGTTTTAGCACAGATACGCAGTATTTT. Protein: CASRGTGFSTDTQYF.

This clonotype was found a few times. The rearrangement joins TRBV6-6 to TRBJ2-5; no reliable D call. Germline CDR1 MNHNY, CDR2 SVGAGI (reference sequence). Trimming took 2 bases from V and 4 from J, leaving 17 bases between them. The CDR3 sequence is 16 residues long. This chain's CDR3 is CASSYNSQALGETQYF. In nucleotides, the CDR3 is TGTGCCAGCAGTTACAATAGCCAGGCCTTGGGAGAGACCCAGTACTTC.

This clonotype appeared many times. The chain links TRBV7-9 to TRBJ1-2; a possible D gene is TRBD1 (6 bases). The CDR3 sequence is 14 residues long. Germline V gene sequence: CDR1 SEHNR, CDR2 FQNEAQ (reference sequence). Trimming took off 3 bases at V and 8 bases at J, with 16 bases between the two ends. The CDR3 DNA reads as TGTGCCAGCAGCTTTGACAGGAGAAGAAACGGCTACACCTTC. Encoded protein: CASSFDRRRNGYTF.

This clonotype has more than one count but fewer than ten. This chain connects TRBV23-1 to TRBJ1-5, with 9 nucleotides matching TRBD1. TRBV23-1 is recorded as an ORF, its role being uncertain. Trimming cost V 0 bases and J 3 bases; bases outside gene matches: 12. The length of the CDR3 is 19 residues. CDR3 protein: CASSQSAPGQGPNNQPQHF. The CDR3 nucleotides are TGCGCCAGCAGTCAATCCGCCCCGGGACAGGGACCGAACAATCAGCCCCAGCATTTT.

At least ten counts were recorded for this clonotype. V gene TRBV4-1 combines with J gene TRBJ1-5; possible D gene TRBD1, 6 bases. Looked up from germline, CDR1 is MGHRA and CDR2 is YSYEKL. The CDR3 is made up of 16 amino acids. Trimming cost V 1 base and J 5 bases, with 15 bases left between them. CDR3 in amino acids: CASSQGRTEDYQPQHF. The CDR3 nucleotides are TGCGCCAGCAGCCAAGGGAGGACAGAAGATTATCAGCCCCAGCATTTT.

This clonotype has at least ten counts. The chain employs TRBV4-1 and TRBJ2-2, with 9 positions matching TRBD1. In germline, CDR1 is MGHRA, CDR2 YSYEKL. Trimming took 1 base from V and 4 from J; bases not matched to a gene: 4. The CDR3 covers 16 residues. The CDR3 loop is CASSQGGQGGTGELFF. The CDR3 DNA is TGCGCCAGCAGCCAAGGGGGACAGGGCGGCACCGGGGAGCTGTTTTTT.

At least ten counts were recorded for this clonotype. V and J are TRBV7-2 and TRBJ2-7; D is perhaps TRBD2 (6 bases). CDR1 SGHTA and CDR2 FQGNSA come from the germline V gene. V was pared by 2 bases and J by 5 bases, with 13 bases between. CDR3 length: 14 amino acids. The CDR3 region has the DNA TGTGCCAGCAGCTTATCCGGGGGAGTCCACGAGCAGTACTTC. Translating gives CASSLSGGVHEQYF.

Many counts were recorded for this clonotype. This rearrangement joins TRBV28 to TRBJ2-3, with 8 bases that match TRBD2. This CDR3 has 15 amino acids. J was trimmed by 2 bases and V by 8 bases; bases with no gene match: 9. Germline lookup yields CDR1 MDHEN and CDR2 SYDVKM. The DNA for the CDR3 is TGTGCCAGCCCCCCCCCTAGCGGGTACACAGATACGCAGTATTTT. Translation: CASPPPSGYTDTQYF. Full variable domain (remainder filled in from reference TRBV28 and TRBJ2-3): DVKVTQSSRYLVKRTGEKVFLECVQDMDHENMFWYRQDPGLGLRLIYFSYDVKMKEKGDIPEGYSVSREKKERFSLILESASTNQTSMYLCASPPPSGYTDTQYFGPGTRLTVL.

This clonotype has at least ten counts. This sequence joins TRBV20-1 and TRBJ2-1, with 7 bases fitting TRBD2. The length of the CDR3 is 14 residues. The germline CDR1 and CDR2 sequences are DFQATT and SNEGSKA (reference sequence). The V segment lost 3 bases and the J segment 4 bases; nucleotides outside the gene matches: 6. In nucleotides, the CDR3 is TGCAGTGCTAGCGTTGGCGGGGGTTACAATGAGCAGTTCTTC. This codes for CSASVGGGYNEQFF.

This clonotype was seen many times. The V gene is TRBV19, the J gene TRBJ2-2, with 8 nucleotides matching TRBD1. V was pared by 2 bases and J by 2 bases, with 1 base of the junction left unmatched. CDR3 length equals 15 residues. The germline gives CDR1 LNHDA, CDR2 SQIVND (reference sequence). The CDR3 is CASSIQGANTGELFF. CDR3 bases: TGTGCCAGTAGTATACAGGGGGCAAACACCGGGGAGCTGTTTTTT.

This clonotype was recorded many times. V is TRBV6-6 and J is TRBJ1-4; TRBD1 agrees at 11 bases. The CDR3 totals 19 residues. V shed 6 bases and J 5 bases; nucleotides not matched to a gene: 17. Germline-derived CDR1 and CDR2 are MNHNY and SVGAGI (reference sequence). The CDR3 spells CASRHETGTGGSANEKLFF. In nucleotides, the CDR3 is TGTGCCAGCAGGCACGAAACCGGGACAGGGGGGTCGGCCAATGAAAAACTGTTTTTT.